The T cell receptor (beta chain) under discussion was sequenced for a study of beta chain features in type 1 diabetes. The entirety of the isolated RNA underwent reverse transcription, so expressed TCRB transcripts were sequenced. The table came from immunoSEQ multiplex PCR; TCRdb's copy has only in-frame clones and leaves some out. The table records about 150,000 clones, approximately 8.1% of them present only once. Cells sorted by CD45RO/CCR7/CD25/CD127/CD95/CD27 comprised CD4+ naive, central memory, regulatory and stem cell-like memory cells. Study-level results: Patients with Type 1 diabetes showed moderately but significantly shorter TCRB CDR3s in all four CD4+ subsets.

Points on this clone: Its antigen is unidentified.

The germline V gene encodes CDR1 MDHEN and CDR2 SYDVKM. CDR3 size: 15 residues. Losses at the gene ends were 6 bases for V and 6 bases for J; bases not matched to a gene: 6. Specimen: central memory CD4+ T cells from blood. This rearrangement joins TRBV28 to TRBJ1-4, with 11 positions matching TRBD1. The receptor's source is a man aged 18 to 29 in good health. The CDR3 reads CASRDTGQGDEKLFF. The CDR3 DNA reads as TGTGCCAGCAGGGACACGGGACAGGGGGATGAAAAACTGTTTTTT.